This T cell receptor (beta chain) was recorded in a study of blood T cell repertoires in COVID-19. Study context: Acute and convalescent COVID-19 specimens originated in the United States, Italy and Spain. PBMCs, B-cell-depleted T cells, or T cells were the source of the cDNA or gDNA that made up the material.

In the original processing: Scientists estimated how many nucleated cells there were by amplifying reference gene primers. Clones were sequenced by immunoSEQ multiplex PCR, and TCRdb holds only the in-frame ones, with some missing. V and J calls and clone size follow that table, whereas D and trimming were derived from the DNA. The sample includes around 100,000 clones, more than 75% of them seen just once. The V segment lost 0 bases and the J segment 3 bases; nucleotides outside the gene matches: 1. Germline values: CDR1 MGHRA, CDR2 YSYEKL. The CDR3 length is 15 residues. The V gene is TRBV4-1, the J gene TRBJ2-7; the match to TRBD2 covers 11 bases. The sample comprised peripheral blood. The sequence was obtained from a human donor in a cohort sampled during active COVID-19. The CDR3 DNA reads as TGCGCCAGCAGCCAAGAAGGGACTAGCGGCTACGAGCAGTACTTC. It translates to CASSQEGTSGYEQYF.